The clone carrying this T cell receptor beta chain has at least ten counts. Its specificity is not known. This specimen comes from a study of neurological immune-mediated disorders. Study conclusions and caveats: The absence of shared CDR3 amino acid sequences among expanded clones across subjects suggests private repertoires in all groups.

Preparation of the unsorted libraries drew on 2 million PBMCs stored at -80 C. TCRdb independently ran MiXCR on the 5' RACE reads; one entry per CDR3 protein. Among more than 70,000 distinct CDR3 sequences, roughly 18% were seen once, and the ten largest hold 15%. The sample was PBMCs. The TCR originated in a woman aged 35 to 49 in good health.

The CDR3 nucleotides read TGTGCCGCGGGGACAGGGGGTTCTAATCAGCCCCAGCATTTT. This gives the protein CAAGTGGSNQPQHF. The chain has TRBV28 and TRBJ1-5; 11 positions match TRBD1. Germline values: CDR1 MDHEN, CDR2 SYDVKM. The CDR3 extends over 14 amino acids. Trimming cost V 11 bases and J 4 bases; bases outside gene matches: 7.